The rows below give T cell receptor beta chains drawn from one sample of a study of a mutant IDH1 vaccine in newly diagnosed glioma. These TCRs are of unknown antigen specificity. Profiling relied on immunoSEQ multiplex PCR, and the TCRdb table lists in-frame clones only, not all of them. The table has tens of thousands of clones, roughly four fifths seen once. Source: PBMCs, taken from a glioma patient whose treatment included an IDH1 peptide vaccine. Receptors were obtained from a woman between 50 and 59 years old with glioma. Each CDR3 is given without its conserved first and last residue.

V gene	J gene	CDR3 protein
TRBV4-1	TRBJ1-2	ASSQDFRVDYGYT
TRBV5-8	TRBJ2-7	ASSYRQGGSYEQY
TRBV6-4	TRBJ2-2	ASSEGGGTGELF
TRBV19	TRBJ1-2	ASSPSPGTYGYT
TRBV11-3	TRBJ1-1	ASSAQGEKAF
TRBV10-3	TRBJ1-3	AISEFGNTIY
TRBV15	TRBJ2-5	ATSRGQDVQETQY
TRBV4-1	TRBJ1-1	ASSHMNTEAF
TRBV29-1	TRBJ1-1	SVEGWGTRQEAF
TRBV27	TRBJ1-6	ASSSRDGANSPLH
TRBV9	TRBJ1-1	ASSVDPQNTEAF
TRBV6-1	TRBJ1-3	ASLGTATGNTIY
TRBV10-3	TRBJ1-3	AISEYPTGFSGNTIY
TRBV7-2	TRBJ1-1	ASSTRTGGNTEAF
TRBV25-1	TRBJ1-6	ASGDRDNSPLH
TRBV30	TRBJ2-3	AWSPRGRVTDTQY
TRBV7-9	TRBJ1-1	ASSYPRGRLNTEAF
TRBV5-1	TRBJ2-1	ASSPGVDPTTRYNEQF
TRBV6-1	TRBJ1-3	ASSEADFTDRSMRNTIY
TRBV7-9	TRBJ2-3	ASSRTSGVYDTQY
TRBV4-2	TRBJ2-2	ASGRDRENTGELF
TRBV4-1	TRBJ1-3	ASSQDPRGRGGNTIY
TRBV18	TRBJ1-5	ASSTGTGINQPQH
TRBV5-1	TRBJ1-3	ASSREGESSGNTIY
TRBV6-5	TRBJ1-2	ASSWGLNYGYT
TRBV6-1	TRBJ1-5	ASRPWEGNQPQH
TRBV6-1	TRBJ1-1	ASSESAEMNTEAF
TRBV5-6	TRBJ2-4	ASSLNGGLNIQY
TRBV10-3	TRBJ2-5	AISESGGAKETQY
TRBV19	TRBJ1-5	ASSILDASNQPQH
TRBV7-2	TRBJ2-3	ASSLDGYSTDTQY
TRBV9	TRBJ2-3	ASSVTTRQDTQY
TRBV4-1	TRBJ1-3	ASSPTGPGNTIY
TRBV7-8	TRBJ1-6	ASSSDPNLEPWSSYNSPLH
TRBV5-6	TRBJ2-6	ASRLQGVSGANVLT
TRBV29-1	TRBJ1-2	SVLNRANYGYT
TRBV19	TRBJ1-5	ASSRTGTSNQPQH
TRBV7-9	TRBJ2-5	ASSSKGTGGFIRQY
TRBV2	TRBJ2-1	ASSGLGLRQQF
TRBV14	TRBJ1-1	ASSQDRGGQVTEAF